This is a list of T cell receptor beta chains from one sample in a study of beta chain features in type 1 diabetes. Clones were sequenced by immunoSEQ multiplex PCR, and TCRdb holds only the in-frame ones, with some missing. Here the sample spans 250,000 to 350,000 clones, roughly an eighth being singletons. The sequencing sample was made of naive CD4+ T cells from blood. The receptor source for this set is a man aged 25-40 years with type 1 diabetes. Each CDR3 is given with its conserved first and last residue. D genes are given only for firm matches. Only part of the rows carry a size: once, few, many, or a class if the clone is expanded.

D gene,J gene,clone size,V gene,CDR3 protein,CDR3 DNA
-,TRBJ2-7,-,TRBV9,CASSPGLLSSYEQYF,TGTGCCAGCAGCCCGGGACTCCTAAGCTCCTACGAGCAGTACTTC
TRBD1,TRBJ1-1,-,TRBV7-9,CASDLQGYTEAFF,TGTGCCAGCGACCTACAGGGGTACACTGAAGCTTTCTTT
TRBD2,TRBJ2-1,few,TRBV9,CASSRTSVNNEQFF,TGTGCCAGCAGCCGGACTAGCGTGAACAATGAGCAGTTCTTC
-,TRBJ2-7,-,TRBV7-9,CASSLASGQDYEQYF,TGTGCCAGCAGCTTAGCTAGCGGACAGGACTACGAGCAGTACTTC
-,TRBJ2-3,-,TRBV9,CASSLQGSVADTQYF,TGTGCCAGCAGTTTACAGGGCAGTGTGGCAGATACGCAGTATTTT
TRBD1,TRBJ2-7,few,TRBV6-6,CASGSRDRYYEQYF,TGTGCCAGCGGCTCCCGGGACAGGTACTACGAGCAGTACTTC
-,TRBJ2-1,few,TRBV4-3,CASSQDHFNSPAGIDNEQFF,TGCGCCAGCAGCCAAGATCATTTTAATTCGCCCGCAGGAATTGACAATGAGCAGTTCTTC
TRBD2,TRBJ2-3,-,TRBV7-2,CASSLGTSGTDTQYF,TGTGCCAGCAGCTTAGGGACTAGCGGCACAGATACGCAGTATTTT
-,TRBJ2-7,-,TRBV2,CASSFSGYEQYF,TGTGCCAGCAGTTTTAGTGGCTACGAGCAGTACTTC
-,TRBJ2-7,-,TRBV7-9,CASSSGASTGEQYF,TGTGCCAGCAGCTCCGGAGCAAGTACAGGCGAGCAGTACTTC
-,TRBJ2-3,-,TRBV4-3,CASSQARVYTQYF,TGCGCCAGCAGCCAAGCGAGGGTCTATACGCAGTATTTT